These 24 T cell receptor beta chains were all obtained from the same sample, sequenced in a study of beta chain features in type 1 diabetes. General study points: Type 1 diabetes patients had moderately but significantly shorter TCRB CDR3s in all four CD4+ subsets.

These receptors are not linked to any known antigen. Reverse transcribing all isolated RNA meant expressed TCRB transcripts were sequenced. TCRdb keeps only in-frame clones here, not all; method: immunoSEQ multiplex PCR. The profile covers 130,000 to 150,000 clones, with about 13% appearing a single time and approximately 1.3% taken by the ten largest. The sample comprised central memory CD4+ T cells from blood. Source of these receptors: a man younger than 30 with type 1 diabetes.

The chain recombines TRBV5-4 with TRBJ2-3; D gene uncertain. CDR3 length: 14 amino acids. Germline V gene data show CDR1 as SGHNT and CDR2 as YYREEE (reference sequence). Trimming shortened V by 2 bases and J by 1 base, and 8 bases separated the two germline ends. In DNA form, the CDR3 reads TGTGCCAGCAGCTTCCAGCTAGGCACAGATACGCAGTATTTT. Translating gives CASSFQLGTDTQYF.

This clone was detected only a few times. This rearrangement joins TRBV9 to TRBJ2-3; 7 bases are shared with TRBD1. The CDR3 totals 15 residues. The trim removed 4 bases at V and 0 bases at J, leaving 5 bases unmatched. Germline V gene data show CDR1 as SGDLS and CDR2 as YYNGEE. CDR3 region: CASSPGQRSTDTQYF. The CDR3 nucleotides are TGTGCCAGCAGCCCGGGACAGCGAAGCACAGATACGCAGTATTTT.

The J gene is TRBJ2-5, the V gene TRBV18; D not resolved. The CDR3 has 12 amino acids. Germline CDR1 KGHSH, CDR2 LQKENI. V was trimmed by 4 bases and J by 2 bases, leaving 5 bases between them. CDR3 in amino acids: CASSLNQETQYF. CDR3 DNA: TGTGCCAGCTCACTGAATCAAGAGACCCAGTACTTC.

The chain recombines TRBV19 with TRBJ1-5; possible D gene TRBD1, 6 bases. Germline lookup yields CDR1 LNHDA and CDR2 SQIVND (reference sequence). This CDR3 is built from 13 residues. V was trimmed by 4 bases and J by 5 bases, leaving 9 bases between them. The CDR3 sequence is CASSTQGDQPQHF. Written as DNA, the CDR3 is TGTGCCAGTAGTACACAGGGAGATCAGCCCCAGCATTTT.

This clone was observed a handful of times. J is TRBJ1-1 and V is TRBV19, with 7 positions matching TRBD1. This CDR3 has 12 residues. CDR1 and CDR2 from the germline V gene are LNHDA and SQIVND (reference sequence). Trimming removed 3 bases from V and 7 bases from J; junction bases left unmatched: 2. The CDR3 coding sequence is TGTGCCAGTAGTATCAGACAGGGTGAAGCTTTCTTT. Translation gives CASSIRQGEAFF. The entire variable domain, with the rest obtained from reference TRBV19 and TRBJ1-1, is as follows: DGGITQSPKYLFRKEGQNVTLSCEQNLNHDAMYWYRQDPGQGLRLIYYSQIVNDFQKGDIAEGYSVSREKKESFPLTVTSAQKNPTAFYLCASSIRQGEAFFGQGTRLTVV.

The chain uses TRBV5-1 and TRBJ2-2; a possible D gene is TRBD1 (5 bases). The ends were cut back, 0 bases at V and 6 bases at J, with 12 bases in the middle. Germline V gene data show CDR1 as SGHRS and CDR2 as YFSETQ. The CDR3 length is 15 residues. The CDR3 coding sequence is TGCGCCAGCAGCTTGGGAGACAGTAACCCCGGGGAGCTGTTTTTT. It encodes CASSLGDSNPGELFF.

This clone was seen only a few times. The genes are TRBV6-1 and TRBJ1-5; possibly TRBD1 for D (6 bases). Between the trimmed V and J ends, which lost 5 bases and 6 bases, there was a span of 17 bases. CDR1 is MNHNS, CDR2 SASEGT, per germline. The CDR3 covers 15 residues. Here the CDR3 DNA reads TGTGCCAGCAGTAACGTTTTCGGGGGGGCTCAGCCCCAGCATTTT. Its protein product is CASSNVFGGAQPQHF.

This clone came up a few times. Other DNA sequences in the sample encode the same CDR3. The V call is TRBV6-1, the J call TRBJ2-2; D uncertain. Germline CDR1 and CDR2: MNHNS and SASEGT. Trimming removed 8 bases at V and 0 bases at J, with 10 bases between. The length of the CDR3 is 14 residues. This CDR3 reads CASSGRTNTGELFF. DNA for the CDR3: TGTGCCAGCTCGGGCAGAACGAACACCGGGGAGCTGTTTTTT.

In its sample, this clone was seen a few times. The chain combines TRBV10-3 with TRBJ2-7, with unresolved D. The CDR3 length is 13 residues. V was cut by 0 bases and J by 1 base, with 4 bases left in between. The germline V gene has CDR1 ENHRY and CDR2 SYGVKD. CDR3 in DNA: TGTGCCATCAGTGAGTCCCAGTCCTACGAGCAGTACTTC. Translation gives CAISESQSYEQYF.

This clone was detected ten times or more. The V call is TRBV9, the J call TRBJ2-1; possibly TRBD1 or TRBD2 for D (5 bases each). Trimming pared 4 bases from V and 8 bases from J, leaving 19 bases between. The germline CDR1 and CDR2 sequences are SGDLS and YYNGEE. The CDR3 has 15 amino acids. CDR3 sequence reads: CASSSGDPRGHEQFF. The CDR3 coding sequence is TGTGCCAGCAGCTCCGGGGACCCCCGAGGGCATGAGCAGTTCTTC.

The chain is built from TRBV21-1 and TRBJ2-7; TRBD1, the table's D call, was not compared with the DNA. TRBV21-1 has pseudogene status. This CDR3 spans 14 amino acids. CDR3 in amino acids: CASSPRQANYEQYF. Written as DNA, the CDR3 is TGTGCCAGCAGCCCCCGACAGGCCAACTACGAGCAGTACTTC.

CDR3 bases: TGTGCCAGCAGCCCCTACGGGGCCACAGATACGCAGTATTTT. As protein: CASSPYGATDTQYF. V is TRBV7-8 and J is TRBJ2-3; D may match TRBD1 or TRBD2 (5 bases each). Germline V gene lookup returns CDR1 SGHVS and CDR2 FQNEAQ. V lost 5 bases and J 2 bases, leaving 11 bases between the germline ends. CDR3 length: 14 amino acids.

The V gene is TRBV28, the J gene TRBJ2-5; the match to TRBD1 covers 7 bases. Germline CDR1 reads MDHEN; CDR2 reads SYDVKM. Trimming cost V 0 bases and J 6 bases; bases outside gene matches: 4. The CDR3 loop spans 14 amino acids. Written as DNA, the CDR3 is TGTGCCAGCAGTTTATGGGGGGACAGCCAGACCCAGTACTTC. This gives the protein CASSLWGDSQTQYF.

This clone has more than one count but fewer than ten. This chain uses TRBV28 with TRBJ2-7; 8 nucleotides agree with TRBD1. This CDR3 contains 13 residues. The ends lost 6 bases at V and 5 bases at J; junction bases unmatched: 6. Germline loops: CDR1 MDHEN, CDR2 SYDVKM. CDR3: CASSRPGQDEQYF. The DNA of the CDR3 is TGTGCCAGCAGCCGACCGGGACAGGACGAGCAGTACTTC.

The rearrangement uses TRBV6-5 and TRBJ1-6; 11 bases are a match to TRBD1. V was clipped by 4 bases and J by 8 bases; unmatched bases: 7. The CDR3 spans 16 residues. CDR1 is MNHEY and CDR2 is SVGAGI in the germline V gene. Written as DNA, the CDR3 is TGTGCCAGCAGTTCGTGGACAGGGGGCGAGGATTCACCCCTCCACTTT. It yields the protein CASSSWTGGEDSPLHF.

This clone was observed a few times. The J gene is TRBJ2-5, the V gene TRBV27; possibly TRBD2 for D (6 bases). The CDR3 loop spans 11 amino acids. The V end lost 8 bases, the J end lost 4 bases, and 8 bases lay between the germline ends. Germline V gene lookup returns CDR1 MNHEY and CDR2 SMNVEV (reference sequence). The chain's CDR3 is CASRRGETQYF. In DNA form, the CDR3 reads TGTGCCAGCCGGCGGGGAGAGACCCAGTACTTC.

The J gene is TRBJ2-7, the V gene TRBV19; perhaps TRBD1 as D (6 bases). Trimming stripped 8 bases from V and 0 bases from J, with 11 bases between. Germline V gives CDR1 LNHDA, CDR2 SQIVND (reference sequence). This CDR3 contains 13 residues. The CDR3 loop is CASEDSSSYEQYF. The CDR3 DNA follows: TGTGCCAGTGAGGACAGCAGCTCCTACGAGCAGTACTTC.

CDR3 in DNA: TGTGCCTTGGAGAAAACAGGGATGAATTCACCCCTCCACTTT. It codes for CALEKTGMNSPLHF. The chain recombines TRBV30 with TRBJ1-6, with D tentatively TRBD1 (6 bases). This CDR3 has 14 amino acids. V lost 7 bases and J 7 bases, leaving 17 bases between the germline ends. Germline CDR1 GTSNPN, CDR2 SVGIG (reference sequence).

The chain employs TRBV18 and TRBJ1-2, with D perhaps matching TRBD1 (6 bases). The germline CDR1 and CDR2 sequences are KGHSH and LQKENI. The CDR3 totals 16 residues. Between the trimmed V and J ends, which lost 1 base and 1 base, there was a span of 13 bases. The CDR3 bases are TGTGCCAGCTCACCACGAGTGTCAGGGGATAACTATGGCTACACCTTC. Protein: CASSPRVSGDNYGYTF.

This clone was counted only a few times. The V gene is TRBV4-1, the J gene TRBJ2-7; 10 nucleotides line up with TRBD1. The CDR3 has 15 residues. V dropped 2 bases and J dropped 2; count of bases not matched to a gene: 3. CDR1 and CDR2 (germline): MGHRA, YSYEKL. The CDR3 region is CASSQPGQGTYEQYF. The DNA for the CDR3 is TGCGCCAGCAGCCAACCGGGACAGGGGACCTACGAGCAGTACTTC.

J is TRBJ1-6 and V is TRBV27; a possible D gene is TRBD1 (5 bases). The CDR3 has 12 amino acids. Germline CDR1 and CDR2: MNHEY and SMNVEV (reference sequence). Trimming pared 0 bases from V and 12 bases from J, leaving 6 bases between. CDR3 sequence (DNA): TGTGCCAGCAGTTTATCGGGGGAACCCCTCCACTTT. This encodes CASSLSGEPLHF.

There are a few counts of this clone. The chain has TRBV6-5 and TRBJ2-1; 7 nucleotides line up with TRBD1. Germline CDR1 is MNHEY and CDR2 is SVGAGI. This CDR3 spans 13 amino acids. Trimming at V came to 6 bases and at J to 12 bases, leaving 11 bases not matched to a gene. Here the CDR3 reads CASSGTALMGQFF. In nucleotides, the CDR3 is TGTGCCAGCAGCGGGACAGCCCTGATGGGGCAGTTCTTC.

The rearrangement joins TRBV5-6 to TRBJ1-1; D is ambiguous. The CDR3 sequence is 12 residues long. CDR1 is SGHDT and CDR2 is YYEEEE in the germline V gene. V was shortened by 4 bases and J by 0 bases, with 4 bases between the two germline ends. DNA for the CDR3: TGTGCCAGCAGCCGTTTGAACACTGAAGCTTTCTTT. Its protein product is CASSRLNTEAFF.

This clone was counted a few times. The rearrangement joins TRBV5-8 to TRBJ1-1; D not resolved. Germline-derived CDR1 and CDR2 are SGHTS and YDEGEE. The V end was cut by 4 bases, the J end by 2 bases, with 9 bases between. CDR3 size: 13 residues. In nucleotides, the CDR3 is TGTGCCAGCAGCACCACAGTTAACACTGAAGCTTTCTTT. Protein product: CASSTTVNTEAFF.